This T cell receptor (beta chain) appears in the sequencing data of a study of blood T cell repertoires in COVID-19. The wider study: Spain, Italy and the United States supplied samples that represented acute and convalescent COVID-19. PBMCs, B-cell-depleted T cells, or T cells provided the cDNA or gDNA that made up the material.

Germline V gives CDR1 SSHAT, CDR2 FNYEAQ (reference sequence). The ends were cut back, 4 bases at V and 0 bases at J, with 13 bases in the middle. The CDR3 contains 16 residues. In the original workflow: Quantification of nucleated cells was approximated via reference gene primer amplification. Repertoires were generated with immunoSEQ multiplex PCR, while TCRdb's copy carries only in-frame clones and drops some. V and J calls and clone size are copied from that table; D and trimming were computed from the DNA. In the table there are fewer than 500,000 clones, roughly 89% of which are singletons. Sequenced: peripheral blood. This chain connects TRBV7-7 to TRBJ2-1; no reliable D call. This receptor was obtained from a woman aged 30 to 39 with acute or convalescent COVID-19. The CDR3 loop reads CASSSGDSSSYNEQFF. DNA of the CDR3: TGTGCCAGCAGCTCGGGTGATTCGAGCTCCTACAATGAGCAGTTCTTC.